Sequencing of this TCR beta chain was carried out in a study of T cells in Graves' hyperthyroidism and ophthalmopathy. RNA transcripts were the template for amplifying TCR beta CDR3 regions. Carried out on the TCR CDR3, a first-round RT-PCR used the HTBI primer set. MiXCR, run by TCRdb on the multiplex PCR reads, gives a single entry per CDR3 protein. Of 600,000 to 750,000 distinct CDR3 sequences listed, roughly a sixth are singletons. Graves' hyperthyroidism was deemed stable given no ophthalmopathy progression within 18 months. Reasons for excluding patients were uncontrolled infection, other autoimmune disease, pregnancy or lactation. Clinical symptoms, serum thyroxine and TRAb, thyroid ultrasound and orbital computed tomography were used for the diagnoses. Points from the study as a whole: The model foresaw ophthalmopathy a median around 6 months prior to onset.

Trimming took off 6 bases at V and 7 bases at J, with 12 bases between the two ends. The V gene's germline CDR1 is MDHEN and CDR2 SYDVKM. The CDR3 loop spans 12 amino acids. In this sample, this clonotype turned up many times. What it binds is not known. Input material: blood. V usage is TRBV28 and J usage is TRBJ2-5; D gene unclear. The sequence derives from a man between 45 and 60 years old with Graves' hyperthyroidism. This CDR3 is CASSRRPGTQYF. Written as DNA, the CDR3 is TGTGCCAGCAGCAGGCGCCCCGGGACCCAGTACTTC.